These 25 T cell receptor beta chains were sequenced from one sample in a study of T cells in severe cutaneous drug reactions (dated by TCRdb to between 2018 and 2021). Data came from an Illumina MiSeq. Library preparation used the iRepertoire multiplex PCR system with TCR subtype-specific primers for both bulk and single-cell sequencing. Based on TCRdb reprocessing of the reads, there is one entry per CDR3 protein sequence, and DNA is missing. The sample's records list tens of thousands of distinct CDR3 sequences. The top ten constitute around 7% of the sample. Sequencing was performed on donors who were patients with carbamazepine-induced Stevens-Johnson syndrome or toxic epidermal necrolysis (CBZ-SJS/TEN). Sequencing was done on a sample of PBMCs. Receptor source: a human donor with toxic epidermal necrolysis, a severe cutaneous drug reaction.

This clonotype counts as medium-sized by frequency. The chain carries TRBV29-1 and TRBJ2-1; no DNA is available, so the TRBD2 call from TCRdb remains unchecked. CDR1 and CDR2 (germline): SQVTM, ANQGSEA. The CDR3 extends over 17 amino acids. The CDR3 sequence is CSVEDPLAGGRYNEQFF.

The V and J genes are TRBV7-9 and TRBJ2-5; TCRdb outputs TRBD2, but without DNA this stays unchecked. Germline lookup yields CDR1 SEHNR and CDR2 FQNEAQ (reference sequence). The CDR3 is made up of 16 amino acids. The CDR3 loop reads CASSSQETITQETQYF.

The chain couples TRBV24-1 to TRBJ2-4; without DNA, the TCRdb call of TRBD1 cannot be checked. CDR1 is KGHDR, CDR2 SFDVKD, per germline. The CDR3 spans 14 residues. Here the CDR3 reads CATSDRDRANIQYF.

J is TRBJ2-7 and V is TRBV12-3 or TRBV12-4; TCRdb reports TRBD1, a call that lacks DNA to check it against. The CDR3 loop spans 14 amino acids. The CDR3 is CASSPLGVGYEQYF.

The genes are TRBV7-9 and TRBJ2-2. The CDR3 length is 13 residues. Germline lookup yields CDR1 SEHNR and CDR2 FQNEAQ (reference sequence). Here the CDR3 reads CASSPRPTGELFF.

V is TRBV5-6 and J is TRBJ2-7. CDR1 is SGHDT, CDR2 YYEEEE, per germline. The CDR3 sequence is 15 residues long. The CDR3 sequence is CASSPTPLSSYEQYF.

The chain combines TRBV3-1 with TRBJ2-3; as DNA is missing, the TRBD2 call by TCRdb cannot be tested. The length of the CDR3 is 15 residues. CDR1 is LGHDT, CDR2 YNNKEL, per germline (reference sequence). The CDR3 is CASSQGVMGADTQYF.

By frequency, this clonotype registers medium-sized (0.01 to 0.1%). V usage is TRBV29-1 and J usage is TRBJ2-1; TCRdb selects TRBD2, and the lack of DNA leaves this call unchecked. Germline lookup yields CDR1 SQVTM and CDR2 ANQGSEA. The CDR3 loop spans 11 amino acids. The CDR3 here is CSVPYGLEQFF.

This chain joins TRBV28 and TRBJ1-2; TCRdb's D call of TRBD1 is untestable without DNA. Looked up from germline, CDR1 is MDHEN and CDR2 is SYDVKM. The CDR3 has 15 amino acids. The CDR3 loop reads CAGRSTGEGSDGYTF.

Judged by frequency, this clonotype is medium-sized. The gene calls are TRBV6-1 and TRBJ1-2; the TCRdb D gene call, TRBD1, has no DNA to confirm it. Per the germline V gene, CDR1 is MNHNS and CDR2 is SASEGT. This CDR3 is built from 14 residues. Here the CDR3 reads CASSRGGAGDGYTF.

The rearrangement uses TRBV20-1 and TRBJ2-5; there is no DNA to check the TCRdb D call of TRBD2. CDR1 is DFQATT and CDR2 is SNEGSKA in the germline V gene (reference sequence). The CDR3 spans 13 residues. The CDR3: CSATLAGRETQYF.

V and J are TRBV18 and TRBJ2-7. CDR1 is KGHSH and CDR2 is LQKENI in the germline V gene. This CDR3 region has 14 residues. This chain's CDR3 is CASSPQGPTSEQYF.

The chain combines TRBV3-1 with TRBJ1-2; TCRdb reports TRBD1, a call that lacks DNA to check it against. Germline CDR1 is LGHDT and CDR2 is YNNKEL (reference sequence). This CDR3 spans 13 amino acids. CDR3 region: CASSFRLGVGYTF. Looking up the rest from reference TRBV3-1 and TRBJ1-2 gives the full variable domain: DTAVSQTPKYLVTQMGNDKSIKCEQNLGHDTMYWYKQDSKKFLKIMFSYNNKELIINETVPNRFSPKSPDKAHLNLHINSLELGDSAVYFCASSFRLGVGYTFGSGTRLTVV.

The rearrangement joins TRBV29-1 to TRBJ2-6. The CDR3 is 14 amino acids. Germline V gene sequence: CDR1 SQVTM, CDR2 ANQGSEA. The CDR3: CSVEVGSGANVLTF.

The V and J genes are TRBV10-3 and TRBJ2-3; the D gene TCRdb calls, TRBD2, cannot be checked with no DNA. The germline V gene encodes CDR1 ENHRY and CDR2 SYGVKD. This CDR3 has 16 amino acids. The CDR3 loop is CAISRTSGSPTDTQYF.

The chain is built from TRBV24-1 and TRBJ2-1; checking the TCRdb D call of TRBD2 is not possible without DNA. CDR3 length: 14 residues. Germline-derived CDR1 and CDR2 are KGHDR and SFDVKD. CDR3 protein: CATSVGGSYNEQFF.

The chain has TRBV9 and TRBJ2-3; the D call from TCRdb, TRBD1, cannot be confirmed without DNA. From germline, CDR1 is SGDLS and CDR2 YYNGEE. This CDR3 has 12 amino acids. CDR3 residues: CASSPPSDTQYF.

The rearrangement links TRBV20-1 to TRBJ2-3. The CDR3 covers 14 residues. Per germline, CDR1 DFQATT and CDR2 SNEGSKA (reference sequence). The CDR3 protein is CSARELLPTDTQYF.

The genes are TRBV20-1 and TRBJ2-7; TCRdb picks TRBD2, but there is no DNA to check that call. Germline-derived CDR1 and CDR2 are DFQATT and SNEGSKA (reference sequence). The CDR3 totals 15 residues. The CDR3 region is CSARDLRLAVYEQYF.

The V call is TRBV29-1, the J call TRBJ1-3. The germline V gene encodes CDR1 SQVTM and CDR2 ANQGSEA. This CDR3 has 13 residues. CDR3 loop: CSVARDSGNTIYF.

The CDR3 protein is CASSLGWGYNEQFF. This chain joins TRBV7-9 and TRBJ2-1; TCRdb returns TRBD1, unconfirmable since there is no DNA. Germline assignment: CDR1 SEHNR and CDR2 FQNEAQ (reference sequence). The CDR3 is 14 residues long.

The chain links TRBV7-6 to TRBJ2-7; the TCRdb call, TRBD1, lacks DNA for checking. The V gene's germline CDR1 is SGHVS and CDR2 FNYEAQ. This CDR3 has 16 amino acids. The CDR3: CASSPRNRESSYEQYF.

V usage is TRBV3-1 and J usage is TRBJ2-3. The CDR3 extends over 13 amino acids. Germline V gene data show CDR1 as LGHDT and CDR2 as YNNKEL (reference sequence). The CDR3 region is CASSQVQQDTQYF.

The CDR3 sequence: CASSQRYNEQFF. The rearrangement links TRBV4-1 to TRBJ2-1. Germline loops: CDR1 MGHRA, CDR2 YSYEKL. The CDR3 spans 12 residues.

The chain couples TRBV7-3 to TRBJ2-5; checking the TCRdb D call of TRBD2 is not possible without DNA. CDR3 length: 14 residues. CDR1 and CDR2 from the germline V gene are SGHTA and FQGTGA. The CDR3 sequence: CASSSRTAGEDQYF.